One T cell receptor beta chain is described in this entry. Its antigen is unknown. The CDR3 has 17 amino acids. Germline V gives CDR1 SGHDN, CDR2 FVKESK. With 4 bases removed from V and 4 bases from J, the gap between germline ends came to 23 bases. This entry is derived from a study of Ad26.COV2.S vaccination and SARS-CoV-2 variants. Specified treatment: over 15 received Ad26.COV2.S at low or high dose, single or two shots; about 5 received placebo; per-sample allocation not given. Samples were taken on day 63 after the first vaccine or placebo injection. A Boston donor was an adult aged 18-55 years. This vaccine is an Ad26 vector that expresses the Wuhan-strain SARS-CoV-2 spike. Sequencing used immunoSEQ multiplex PCR; TCRdb keeps in-frame clones, though not all of them. The data show more than 400,000 clones, 90% seen once. Findings of the study overall: Measurement of non-spike TCR breadth gave similar results in vaccine and placebo recipients.

The chain has TRBV14 and TRBJ2-7; D may be TRBD2 (6 bases). The source material was peripheral blood, sampled in a trial of Ad26.COV2.S vaccine versus placebo. The clonotype was recovered from a person aged 18-65 years who received the Ad26.COV2.S COVID-19 vaccine or a placebo. The CDR3 loop reads CASSPIKQTRGAYEQYF. The DNA for the CDR3 is TGTGCCAGCAGCCCGATTAAACAGACTAGAGGGGCGTACGAGCAGTACTTC.